The 26 T cell receptor beta chains reported below all come from one sample, sequenced in a study of T cells in tuberculosis. Produced via immunoSEQ multiplex PCR; TCRdb's table is partial and in-frame only. The table shows about 59,000 clones, with approximately 81% occurring only once. Sorting used thawed, overnight-rested PBMC stained with anti-CD3, a viability dye and GMM-loaded CD1B tetramer. C32 glucose monomycolate from Rhodococcus equi was loaded onto the CD1B tetramers. Sequencing was performed on CD1b-GMM tetramer-negative cells sorted from PBMCs. Source of these receptors: an adult woman with latent tuberculosis.

This clone was counted a single time. The chain uses TRBV5-4 and TRBJ1-2; D might be TRBD1 (6 bases). The CDR3 runs to 14 residues. Per the germline V gene, CDR1 is SGHNT and CDR2 is YYREEE (reference sequence). V was clipped by 4 bases and J by 8 bases, with 18 bases between them. CDR3 residues: CASSGGQSPLGYTF. In DNA, the CDR3 is TGTGCCAGCAGCGGAGGACAGTCCCCCCTAGGCTACACCTTC.

The rearrangement uses TRBV5-1 and TRBJ1-1; D ambiguous. The germline V gene encodes CDR1 SGHRS and CDR2 YFSETQ. Trimming took off 4 bases at V and 9 bases at J, with 22 bases between the two ends. This CDR3 comprises 15 residues. CDR3 residues: CASSPPLGRNPKAFF. CDR3 DNA: TGCGCCAGCAGCCCACCTCTGGGGAGAAACCCAAAAGCTTTCTTT. Full variable domain (missing parts from reference TRBV5-1 and TRBJ1-1): KAGVTQTPRYLIKTRGQQVTLSCSPISGHRSVSWYQQTPGQGLQFLFEYFSETQRNKGNFPGRFSGRQFSNSRSEMNVSTLELGDSALYLCASSPPLGRNPKAFFGQGTRLTVV.

The chain combines TRBV5-4 with TRBJ1-1; D possibly corresponds to TRBD1 (5 bases). Germline assignment: CDR1 SGHNT and CDR2 YYREEE (reference sequence). The CDR3 consists of 13 residues. Trimming cost V 2 bases and J 1 base, with 6 bases left between them. The CDR3 spells CASSFTGNTEAFF. As DNA, the CDR3 is TGTGCCAGCAGCTTCACAGGGAACACTGAAGCTTTCTTT.

J is TRBJ1-1 and V is TRBV4-2, with TRBD1 matching over 8 bases. V was clipped by 1 base and J by 2 bases; unmatched bases: 9. Germline lookup yields CDR1 LGHNA and CDR2 YNFKEQ. The CDR3 totals 17 residues. The CDR3 DNA follows: TGTGCCAGCAGCCAAGCAAGGACAGGGAGAAGAAACACTGAAGCTTTCTTT. Amino acid sequence: CASSQARTGRRNTEAFF.

The V call is TRBV7-2, the J call TRBJ2-2; 8 bases agree with TRBD2. V gave up 1 base and J gave up 0 bases; unmatched junction bases: 7. CDR1 is SGHTA and CDR2 is FQGNSA in the germline V gene. CDR3 length equals 18 residues. Here the CDR3 DNA reads TGTGCCAGCAGCTTAGGATTACGGACTAGCTCGAACACCGGGGAGCTGTTTTTT. Protein sequence: CASSLGLRTSSNTGELFF.

CDR3 in DNA: TGTGCCAGTCATGGGCGACAGGGGGGGTCCACAGATACGCAGTATTTT. Amino acid sequence: CASHGRQGGSTDTQYF. The chain has TRBV19 and TRBJ2-3; TRBD1 matches 9 bases. The CDR3 is 16 residues long. In germline, CDR1 is LNHDA, CDR2 SQIVND (reference sequence). The V segment lost 8 bases and the J segment 2 bases; nucleotides outside the gene matches: 11. The variable domain in full, with the rest retrieved from reference TRBV19 and TRBJ2-3, is DGGITQSPKYLFRKEGQNVTLSCEQNLNHDAMYWYRQDPGQGLRLIYYSQIVNDFQKGDIAEGYSVSREKKESFPLTVTSAQKNPTAFYLCASHGRQGGSTDTQYFGPGTRLTVL.

As concerns this clone: The junction does not match germline at one end; this may be a read error. CDR3 sequence reads: CASREGLAGNTGELFF. Written as DNA, the CDR3 is TGTGCCAGCAGGGAAGGACTAGCGGGGAACACCGGGGAGCTGTTTTTT. The chain joins TRBV2 to TRBJ2-2; 11 nucleotides agree with TRBD2. The CDR3 contains 16 residues. Germline CDR1 is SNHLY and CDR2 is FYNNEI.

This clone has a single count. This sequence joins TRBV6-1 and TRBJ1-5, with 7 bases aligning to TRBD1. Germline V gene lookup returns CDR1 MNHNS and CDR2 SASEGT. The CDR3 spans 13 residues. V lost 5 bases to trimming and J lost 5 bases; unmatched junction nucleotides: 3. This CDR3 reads CASSLTGDQPQHF. DNA of the CDR3: TGTGCCAGCAGTTTAACAGGGGATCAGCCCCAGCATTTT.

This chain connects TRBV5-1 to TRBJ2-3; 7 bases are shared with TRBD2. Germline-derived CDR1 and CDR2 are SGHRS and YFSETQ. This CDR3 is 16 amino acids long. With 0 bases clipped from V and 4 bases from J, the junction kept 8 bases outside the gene matches. The CDR3, as DNA: TGCGCCAGCAGCTTGGACGGGGGAGGGCCCGCAGATACGCAGTATTTT. This sequence encodes CASSLDGGGPADTQYF.

The rearrangement joins TRBV19 to TRBJ2-1, with TRBD2 matching over 8 bases. With V trimmed by 6 bases and J by 0 bases, 4 bases remained unmatched. The CDR3 is 15 residues long. CDR1 and CDR2 from the germline V gene are LNHDA and SQIVND (reference sequence). The CDR3 spells CASSGRARSYNEQFF. The CDR3 DNA is TGTGCCAGTAGCGGGAGGGCCCGCTCCTACAATGAGCAGTTCTTC.

This rearrangement joins TRBV7-6 to TRBJ1-2; the D is unclear. The CDR3 sequence is 14 residues long. CDR1 SGHVS and CDR2 FNYEAQ come from the germline V gene. Trimming took 5 bases from V and 4 from J, leaving 14 bases between them. The CDR3 coding sequence is TGTGCCAGCAGCCCTAATCGAGGTACCTATGGCTACACCTTC. Encoded protein: CASSPNRGTYGYTF.

V gene TRBV7-2 combines with J gene TRBJ2-2; D gene uncertain. Germline V gene data show CDR1 as SGHTA and CDR2 as FQGNSA. There are 15 residues in the CDR3. Trimming took 5 bases from V and 7 from J, leaving 17 bases between them. CDR3 sequence: CASSPRFPIDGELFF. As DNA, the CDR3 is TGTGCCAGCAGCCCTCGTTTCCCTATTGACGGGGAGCTGTTTTTT.

The chain links TRBV7-9 to TRBJ1-2; D is perhaps TRBD1 (6 bases). This CDR3 has 14 residues. With 4 bases removed from V and 6 bases from J, the gap between germline ends came to 15 bases. The V gene's germline CDR1 is SEHNR and CDR2 FQNEAQ (reference sequence). The CDR3, as DNA: TGTGCCAGCAGCTACAGGGTGGAGATTAATGGCTACACCTTC. Its translation is CASSYRVEINGYTF. The full variable domain, rest sourced from reference TRBV7-9 and TRBJ1-2, is DTGVSQNPRHKITKRGQNVTFRCDPISEHNRLYWYRQTLGQGPEFLTYFQNEAQLEKSRLLSDRFSAERPKGSFSTLEIQRTEQGDSAMYLCASSYRVEINGYTFGSGTRLTVV.

V and J are TRBV18 and TRBJ1-1; TRBD1 might be the D (5 bases). Per germline, CDR1 KGHSH and CDR2 LQKENI. The CDR3 has 18 residues. Trimming took off 0 bases at V and 1 base at J, with 18 bases between the two ends. CDR3 sequence: CASSPPMRQPTKNTEAFF. The CDR3, as DNA: TGTGCCAGCTCACCACCGATGAGACAGCCCACTAAGAACACTGAAGCTTTCTTT. The whole variable domain, remainder taken from reference TRBV18 and TRBJ1-1, is NAGVMQNPRHLVRRRGQEARLRCSPMKGHSHVYWYRQLPEEGLKFMVYLQKENIIDESGMPKERFSAEFPKEGPSILRIQQVVRGDSAAYFCASSPPMRQPTKNTEAFFGQGTRLTVV.

The rearrangement joins TRBV5-4 to TRBJ2-5; 7 positions agree with TRBD2. With 1 base clipped from V and 4 bases from J, the junction kept 10 bases outside the gene matches. Germline CDR1 and CDR2: SGHNT and YYREEE (reference sequence). The CDR3 extends over 16 amino acids. The CDR3 region has the DNA TGTGCCAGCAGCTTGAAAGCGGGGATTCCGGCAGAGACCCAGTACTTC. This codes for CASSLKAGIPAETQYF.

For the CDR3, the DNA is TGTGCCAGCAGCTCCAGCCTAGCGGGAGGCGGAGAGCAGTACTTC. Protein sequence: CASSSSLAGGGEQYF. The V gene is TRBV7-2, the J gene TRBJ2-7, with TRBD2 matching over 11 bases. The CDR3 runs to 15 residues. Trimming cost V 4 bases and J 7 bases; bases outside gene matches: 9. Germline CDR1 and CDR2: SGHTA and FQGNSA.

The genes are TRBV6-1 and TRBJ1-1; unclear D gene. Deletions cut 0 bases from V and 5 bases from J, with 10 bases between. The CDR3 consists of 14 residues. Germline assignment: CDR1 MNHNS and CDR2 SASEGT. Here the CDR3 reads CASSEARRGTEAFF. The DNA of the CDR3 is TGTGCCAGCAGTGAAGCGCGGAGAGGGACTGAAGCTTTCTTT.

This clone was observed a single time. V usage is TRBV7-9 and J usage is TRBJ2-2; 7 bases are a match to TRBD1. The germline gives CDR1 SEHNR, CDR2 FQNEAQ (reference sequence). The CDR3 loop spans 18 amino acids. The V and J ends lost 7 bases and 3 bases, in that order; junction bases with no gene match: 17. The CDR3 loop reads CASTLLLRQGEDTGELFF. CDR3 DNA: TGTGCCAGCACCCTCCTCCTTCGACAGGGCGAGGACACCGGGGAGCTGTTTTTT.

V is TRBV6-1 and J is TRBJ1-1; D may be TRBD1 (6 bases). V gave up 4 bases and J gave up 1 base, with 10 bases separating them. This CDR3 region has 14 residues. Germline loops: CDR1 MNHNS, CDR2 SASEGT. The CDR3 protein is CASSVQGTNTEAFF. The CDR3 DNA is TGTGCCAGCAGTGTACAGGGTACGAACACTGAAGCTTTCTTT.

The rearrangement joins TRBV15 to TRBJ2-1, with D possibly matching TRBD2 (6 bases). CDR3 size: 13 residues. Deletions cut 1 base from V and 12 bases from J, with 13 bases between. The germline gives CDR1 LNHNV, CDR2 YYDKDF (reference sequence). The CDR3 DNA reads as TGTGCCACCAGCAGAGGTGAGCGGGTCAGGCAGTTCTTC. It yields the protein CATSRGERVRQFF.

This clone has only one observation. The rearrangement links TRBV28 to TRBJ2-2; perhaps TRBD1 as D (5 bases). The germline CDR1 and CDR2 sequences are MDHEN and SYDVKM. The length of the CDR3 is 17 residues. Trimming left V 2 bases short and J 5 bases short, with 18 bases between. The CDR3 region is CASSLRGARRRTGELFF. As DNA, the CDR3 is TGTGCCAGCAGTTTAAGGGGCGCAAGGAGACGAACCGGGGAGCTGTTTTTT.

A single count supports this clone. This sequence joins TRBV10-3 and TRBJ1-2, with 8 bases identical to TRBD1. The junction had 4 bases not matched to a gene; V was cut back by 6 bases and J by 4 bases. Germline loops: CDR1 ENHRY, CDR2 SYGVKD. The CDR3 totals 13 residues. CDR3 DNA: TGTGCCATCAGGACAGGGGTAGGCTATGGCTACACCTTC. This translates into CAIRTGVGYGYTF.

The V call is TRBV10-3, the J call TRBJ2-4, with no clear D. Germline V CDR1 and CDR2: ENHRY, SYGVKD. Trimming stripped 3 bases from V and 3 bases from J, with 6 bases between. This CDR3 comprises 13 residues. CDR3 sequence: CAISDYDKNIQYF. CDR3 DNA: TGTGCCATCAGTGACTATGACAAAAACATTCAGTACTTC.

The chain carries TRBV9 and TRBJ2-5; D possibly corresponds to TRBD1 (6 bases). This CDR3 comprises 15 residues. Trimming shortened V by 2 bases and J by 3 bases, and 14 bases separated the two germline ends. Germline V lookup: CDR1 SGDLS, CDR2 YYNGEE. The CDR3 region is CASSVGTGMEETQYF. CDR3 bases: TGTGCCAGCAGCGTGGGAACAGGGATGGAAGAGACCCAGTACTTC.

This clone has a single count. The CDR3 DNA follows: TGTGCCAGCAGTCAGACAGGGGTGAACACTGAAGCTTTCTTT. Protein: CASSQTGVNTEAFF. The V call is TRBV6-5, the J call TRBJ1-1; 8 nucleotides agree with TRBD1. Trimming at V came to 5 bases and at J to 0 bases, leaving 2 bases not matched to a gene. Germline lookup yields CDR1 MNHEY and CDR2 SVGAGI. The CDR3 covers 14 residues.

This chain links TRBV30 with TRBJ2-4, with 7 positions matching TRBD1. The CDR3 totals 13 residues. J gave up 4 bases and V 1 base, and 1 base lay outside the gene matches. CDR1 is GTSNPN and CDR2 is SVGIG in the germline V gene (reference sequence). CDR3 coding DNA: TGTGCCTGGAGTGAGACAGGGAAAAACATTCAGTACTTC. It specifies CAWSETGKNIQYF.